One T cell receptor beta chain is described in this entry. The data belong to a study of blood T cell repertoires in COVID-19. Overall study: Whether acute or convalescent, the COVID-19 samples came from the United States, Italy and Spain.

In the authors' workflow: Amplification with reference gene primers provided the estimates of nucleated cell counts. Repertoires were generated with immunoSEQ multiplex PCR, while TCRdb's copy carries only in-frame clones and drops some. That table supplies the V and J calls and clone size; D and trimming were determined from the DNA. The table includes roughly 180,000 clones, roughly 84% detected once. V lost 4 bases to trimming and J lost 2 bases; unmatched junction nucleotides: 3. The CDR3 covers 15 residues. Germline-derived CDR1 and CDR2 are SGHRS and YFSETQ. The TCR sequence derives from a woman in her thirties or forties with COVID-19, enrolled during active disease. The specimen sequenced was peripheral blood. The chain uses TRBV5-1 and TRBJ2-7, with 13 bases fitting TRBD2. DNA of the CDR3: TGCGCCAGCAGCCGGACTAGCGGGGGTACCTACGAGCAGTACTTC. This gives the protein CASSRTSGGTYEQYF.